This T cell receptor beta chain was identified in a study of chemoradiotherapy in HPV16-positive cancers. Trimming shortened V by 4 bases and J by 6 bases, and 11 bases separated the two germline ends. The CDR3 contains 13 residues. Germline V gene lookup returns CDR1 SGHTA and CDR2 FQGTGA. Data came from immunoSEQ multiplex PCR; TCRdb stores just in-frame clones and leaves some out. The sample lists over a thousand clones, roughly nine tenths occurring once. This TCR was recovered from a human donor with HPV-associated anogenital cancer. The chain joins TRBV7-3 to TRBJ2-3; D remains unclear. This specimen consisted of tumor tissue, obtained from a patient who underwent chemoradiotherapy. In DNA, the CDR3 is TGTGCCAGCAGCTCGATCTTCATGGATACGCAGTATTTT. The encoded protein is CASSSIFMDTQYF.